One and the same sample provided the 8 T cell receptor beta chains below, sequenced in a study of STAT3 mutations in large granular lymphocyte leukemia (dated by TCRdb to between 2018 and 2020). Results and caveats for the whole study, not just this receptor: At least one immunodominant TCRbeta clonotype was present in every T-LGLL patient, and multiple immunodominant subclonotypes appeared in about half of the T-LGLL patients.

These receptors' targets are unknown. Library prep was done by the immunoSEQ multiplex PCR assay. TCRdb retrieved this table from immuneACCESS and kept in-frame rearrangements only. Not all clones are present; in checked studies, unresolved V genes account for under half, and no reason is known for the remainder. Recorded for this sample are roughly 40,000 clones; approximately 91% of them occurred a single time. The ten largest clones capture roughly 0.39% of the sample. Sequenced material: PBMCs. The receptors come from a human donor with T large granular lymphocyte leukemia. Some clones in this sample may be carry-over from other donors' samples.

This chain uses TRBV28 with TRBJ1-2; tentative D call: TRBD1 (6 bases). V lost 7 bases to trimming and J lost 7 bases, with 13 bases between them. CDR3 size: 12 residues. From germline, CDR1 is MDHEN and CDR2 SYDVKM. This CDR3 reads CASTAGGGGYTF. CDR3 in DNA: TGTGCCAGCACGGCGGGGGGCGGTGGCTACACCTTC.

CDR3 nucleotide sequence: TGTGCCAGCTCACCAAGCGGCCAGGGCGGACTTTATGGCTACACCTTC. Translated: CASSPSGQGGLYGYTF. V is TRBV18 and J is TRBJ1-2; tentative D call: TRBD1 (5 bases). The CDR3 extends over 16 amino acids. Germline CDR1 KGHSH, CDR2 LQKENI. The V gene lost 2 bases and the J gene lost 5 bases, with 18 bases spanning the gap.

This clone is a singleton in its sample. The rearrangement joins TRBV5-1 to TRBJ2-1; the match to TRBD1 covers 7 bases. The germline V gene encodes CDR1 SGHRS and CDR2 YFSETQ. Losses at the gene ends were 5 bases for V and 1 base for J; bases not matched to a gene: 9. The CDR3 has 16 amino acids. The CDR3 bases are TGCGCCAGCAGACCTATAACAGGGGTTTCCTACAATGAGCAGTTCTTC. Protein: CASRPITGVSYNEQFF.

The chain carries TRBV15 and TRBJ1-3, with D unresolved. Germline CDR1 reads LNHNV; CDR2 reads YYDKDF (reference sequence). V lost 0 bases and J 0 bases, leaving 6 bases between the germline ends. The length of the CDR3 is 15 residues. The CDR3 DNA follows: TGTGCCACCAGCAGAGATCGAGCCTCTGGAAACACCATATATTTT. Protein product: CATSRDRASGNTIYF.

The chain couples TRBV5-8 to TRBJ2-5; 7 bases agree with TRBD1. V was clipped by 4 bases and J by 4 bases; unmatched bases: 7. Looked up from germline, CDR1 is SGHTS and CDR2 is YDEGEE. The CDR3 is 14 residues long. CDR3 DNA sequence: TGTGCCAGCAGCCGACGAACAGGGGTAGAGACCCAGTACTTC. Protein: CASSRRTGVETQYF.

There are a few counts of this clone. J is TRBJ1-6 and V is TRBV19; possible D gene TRBD1, 6 bases. The V end lost 5 bases, the J end lost 7 bases, and 12 bases lay between the germline ends. CDR1 is LNHDA, CDR2 SQIVND, per germline (reference sequence). This CDR3 has 14 amino acids. CDR3 bases: TGTGCCAGTAGTCGACAGGTGCTGAATTCACCCCTCCACTTT. Residues: CASSRQVLNSPLHF.

This chain links TRBV9 with TRBJ2-7; 9 nucleotides align to TRBD1. V lost 4 bases to trimming and J lost 1 base; unmatched junction nucleotides: 6. The germline V gene has CDR1 SGDLS and CDR2 YYNGEE. The CDR3 loop spans 15 amino acids. CDR3 sequence: CASSPRDRVSYEQYF. For the CDR3, the DNA is TGTGCCAGCAGCCCACGGGACAGGGTTTCCTACGAGCAGTACTTC. Full variable domain (remainder filled in from reference TRBV9 and TRBJ2-7): DSGVTQTPKHLITATGQRVTLRCSPRSGDLSVYWYQQSLDQGLQFLIQYYNGEERAKGNILERFSAQQFPDLHSELNLSSLELGDSALYFCASSPRDRVSYEQYFGPGTRLTVT.

The V gene is TRBV18, the J gene TRBJ1-2; D is uncertain. In germline, CDR1 is KGHSH, CDR2 LQKENI. Trimming took off 0 bases at V and 0 bases at J, with 8 bases between the two ends. CDR3 length: 15 residues. CDR3 in amino acids: CASSPPAGPNYGYTF. The CDR3 DNA reads as TGTGCCAGCTCACCACCCGCAGGCCCTAACTATGGCTACACCTTC.